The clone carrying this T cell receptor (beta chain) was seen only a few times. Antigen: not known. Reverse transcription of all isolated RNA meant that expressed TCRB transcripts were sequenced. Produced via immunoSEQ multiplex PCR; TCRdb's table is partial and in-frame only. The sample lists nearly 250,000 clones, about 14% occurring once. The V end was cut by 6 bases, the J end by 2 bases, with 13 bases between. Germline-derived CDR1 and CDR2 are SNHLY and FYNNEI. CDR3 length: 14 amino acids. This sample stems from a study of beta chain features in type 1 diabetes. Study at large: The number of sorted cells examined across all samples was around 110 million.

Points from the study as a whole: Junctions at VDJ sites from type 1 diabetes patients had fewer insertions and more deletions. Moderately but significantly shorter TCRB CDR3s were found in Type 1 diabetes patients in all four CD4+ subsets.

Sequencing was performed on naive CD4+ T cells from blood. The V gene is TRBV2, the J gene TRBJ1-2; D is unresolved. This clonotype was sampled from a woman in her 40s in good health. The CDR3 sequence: CASSGLMLNYGYTF. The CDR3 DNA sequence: TGTGCCAGCAGCGGACTCATGCTAAACTATGGCTACACCTTC.